This T cell receptor beta chain was captured by sequencing in a study of blood T cell repertoires in COVID-19. Whole-study context: Samples taken during acute and convalescent COVID-19 were collected in the United States, Italy and Spain. T cells, B-cell-depleted T cells, or PBMCs provided the cDNA or gDNA that served as material.

V lost 4 bases and J 4 bases, leaving 13 bases between the germline ends. Germline CDR1 is MDHEN and CDR2 is SYDVKM. This CDR3 has 14 residues. Per the original data handling: Reference gene primers were amplified, and this amplification served to estimate nucleated cell counts. Profiled with immunoSEQ multiplex PCR; TCRdb holds only in-frame clones, not every one. For V, J and clone size, that table is used; D and trimming come from the DNA. The data hold a few hundred thousand clones, with 85% to 90% observed a single time. In this sample, this clone turned up once. The clonotype comes from a woman aged 50 to 65 who had been exposed to COVID-19. The chain employs TRBV28 and TRBJ1-2, with TRBD1 as a possible D gene (5 bases). The specimen was PBMCs or T cells enriched from blood (not recorded which). CDR3 in amino acids: CASSWGLESYGYTF. The DNA of the CDR3 is TGTGCCAGCAGTTGGGGACTGGAGAGCTATGGCTACACCTTC.